The present entry profiles one T cell receptor beta chain with its context. The source of the sample is a study of T cells in Graves' hyperthyroidism and ophthalmopathy. Germline CDR1 and CDR2: DFQATT and SNEGSKA (reference sequence). Trimming took 6 bases from V and 1 from J, leaving 12 bases between them. There are 13 residues in the CDR3. RNA transcripts served as the template for amplifying TCR beta CDR3 regions. Using the HTBI primer set, a first-round RT-PCR was run on the TCR CDR3. MiXCR, run by TCRdb on the multiplex PCR reads, gives a single entry per CDR3 protein. The profile shows 500,000 or so distinct CDR3 sequences, approximately 16% of them singletons.

The specimen was blood. This sequence was found in a woman aged 25 to 39 with Graves' ophthalmopathy. J is TRBJ1-2 and V is TRBV20-1; D not certain. The CDR3 DNA sequence: TGCAGTGCCAACACGGGAGTTAACTATGGCTACACCTTC. It translates to CSANTGVNYGYTF.